The source of this TCR beta chain is a study of blood T cells in healthy people across ages. The germline V gene has CDR1 MDHEN and CDR2 SYDVKM. This CDR3 has 15 residues. The V gene lost 1 base and the J gene lost 6 bases, with 12 bases spanning the gap. Notes on the study in general: In these data, TCR beta diversity tracked strongly with naive T cell percentage. Any changes in expanded clonotypes were possibly confounded, as donor CMV status remained unknown.

Every donor contributed about 10 milliliters of peripheral blood by blood draw. A J-beta primer mix and a sample-barcoded 5' primer were used in a second PCR of roughly 6 to 11 cycles. TCRdb passed the 5' RACE reads through MiXCR, listing each CDR3 protein once. This sample has about 1.1 million distinct CDR3 sequences, with around two fifths found just once. The table lists this clonotype with a few counts. Its antigen is still unknown. Sequencing used blood. The receptor was isolated from a man younger than 35 in good health. The chain carries TRBV28 and TRBJ1-4; the D is unclear. CDR3 region: CASSLYGKGDEKLFF. The DNA for the CDR3 is TGTGCCAGCAGTTTATATGGGAAGGGTGATGAAAAACTGTTTTTT.